The 31 T cell receptor beta chains reported below all come from one sample, sequenced in a study of blood T cell repertoires in COVID-19. Some clones are missing from TCRdb's copy, which holds only in-frame ones; the method was immunoSEQ multiplex PCR. The sample contains around 130,000 clones, approximately 90% of which appear only once. The specimen sequenced was peripheral blood. The receptors derive from a man aged 35-49 years with acute or convalescent COVID-19.

V gene TRBV29-1 combines with J gene TRBJ2-7, with TRBD1 matching over 7 bases. CDR1 is SQVTM and CDR2 is ANQGSEA in the germline V gene. This CDR3 has 14 residues. Trimming took 7 bases from V and 3 from J; bases not matched to a gene: 12. The CDR3 protein is CSAGRTGGNYEQYF. CDR3 nucleotide sequence: TGCAGCGCTGGACGGACAGGAGGAAACTACGAGCAGTACTTC.

This clone showed up just once. This chain joins TRBV5-1 and TRBJ2-1, with a possible D match to TRBD1 (6 bases). The CDR3 contains 13 residues. Trimming removed 6 bases from V and 6 bases from J, with 13 bases in between. The germline V gene has CDR1 SGHRS and CDR2 YFSETQ. DNA of the CDR3: TGCGCCAGCATCATACAGGGTGGCAATGAGCAGTTCTTC. Residues: CASIIQGGNEQFF.

This sequence joins TRBV6-1 and TRBJ1-5; D is undetermined. Looked up from germline, CDR1 is MNHNS and CDR2 is SASEGT. Trimming pared 3 bases from V and 6 bases from J, leaving 9 bases between. This CDR3 region has 13 residues. CDR3 in DNA: TGTGCCAGCAGTGACGGAGGTGTTCAGCCCCAGCATTTT. Translated, it gives CASSDGGVQPQHF.

This clone appeared once. The chain joins TRBV18 to TRBJ1-5, with TRBD1 matching over 10 bases. The length of the CDR3 is 16 residues. Unmatched junction bases numbered 6, after V lost 3 bases and J lost 4 bases. Germline V gene data show CDR1 as KGHSH and CDR2 as LQKENI. This chain's CDR3 is CASSPSDRGRNQPQHF. In DNA, the CDR3 is TGTGCCAGCTCACCCTCGGACAGGGGGAGAAATCAGCCCCAGCATTTT. The whole variable domain, remainder taken from reference TRBV18 and TRBJ1-5, is NAGVMQNPRHLVRRRGQEARLRCSPMKGHSHVYWYRQLPEEGLKFMVYLQKENIIDESGMPKERFSAEFPKEGPSILRIQQVVRGDSAAYFCASSPSDRGRNQPQHFGDGTRLSIL.

J is TRBJ2-5 and V is TRBV2; 10 nucleotides line up with TRBD2. The germline gives CDR1 SNHLY, CDR2 FYNNEI. This CDR3 is built from 13 residues. The V and J ends lost 6 bases and 4 bases, in that order; junction bases with no gene match: 2. The CDR3 nucleotides are TGTGCCAGCAGGCCTAGCGGGGGAGAGACCCAGTACTTC. Encoded protein: CASRPSGGETQYF.

This chain uses TRBV19 with TRBJ1-3, with D maybe TRBD1 (6 bases). Germline V gene sequence: CDR1 LNHDA, CDR2 SQIVND (reference sequence). The CDR3 has 14 residues. The germline V and J ends were trimmed by 8 bases and 1 base, with 12 bases remaining between them. The CDR3 DNA is TGTGCCAGTCGGGAGGGGGAGTCTGGAAACACCATATATTTT. Its protein product is CASREGESGNTIYF.

The V call is TRBV7-2, the J call TRBJ1-2, with TRBD1 as a possible D gene (5 bases). The CDR3 consists of 15 residues. With 4 bases removed from V and 6 bases from J, the gap between germline ends came to 18 bases. Germline-derived CDR1 and CDR2 are SGHTA and FQGNSA. CDR3 bases: TGTGCCAGCAGCTCAACCCCGCGGGGAGGGGATGGCTACACCTTC. Translating it yields CASSSTPRGGDGYTF.

This sequence joins TRBV19 and TRBJ1-5, with 8 nucleotides matching TRBD1. The V gene's germline CDR1 is LNHDA and CDR2 SQIVND (reference sequence). V shed 3 bases and J 7 bases; nucleotides not matched to a gene: 2. CDR3 length: 13 amino acids. DNA for the CDR3: TGTGCCAGTAGTATGACAGGGGAACAGCCCCAGCATTTT. It specifies CASSMTGEQPQHF. Supplemented by reference TRBV19 and TRBJ1-5, the full variable domain reads DGGITQSPKYLFRKEGQNVTLSCEQNLNHDAMYWYRQDPGQGLRLIYYSQIVNDFQKGDIAEGYSVSREKKESFPLTVTSAQKNPTAFYLCASSMTGEQPQHFGDGTRLSIL.

The J gene is TRBJ2-1, the V gene TRBV7-9; TRBD2 agrees at 8 bases. CDR3 length: 13 amino acids. The junction had 1 base not matched to a gene; V was cut back by 4 bases and J by 5 bases. The V gene's germline CDR1 is SEHNR and CDR2 FQNEAQ (reference sequence). The CDR3 loop reads CASSSGGNNEQFF. The CDR3 DNA follows: TGTGCCAGCAGCTCGGGGGGGAACAATGAGCAGTTCTTC.

V and J are TRBV11-3 and TRBJ2-5, with D perhaps matching TRBD2 (5 bases). This CDR3 is built from 13 residues. CDR1 is SGHNT and CDR2 is YENEEA in the germline V gene. V was shortened by 5 bases and J by 5 bases, with 12 bases between the two germline ends. The CDR3 DNA reads as TGTGCCAGCAGCACACAAACGGGGGAGACCCAGTACTTC. Translating gives CASSTQTGETQYF.

V and J are TRBV5-8 and TRBJ2-5; a possible D gene is TRBD2 (6 bases). Germline V gene lookup returns CDR1 SGHTS and CDR2 YDEGEE. This CDR3 is 14 amino acids long. Trimming pared 4 bases from V and 2 bases from J, leaving 12 bases between. In DNA form, the CDR3 reads TGTGCCAGCAGCCCGGGACTTCTTCAAGAGACCCAGTACTTC. It encodes CASSPGLLQETQYF.

The chain recombines TRBV4-3 with TRBJ1-1, with unresolved D. V shed 0 bases and J shed 1 base, with 9 bases lying between them. The CDR3 runs 15 residues. Germline V CDR1 and CDR2: LGHNA, YSLEER. CDR3 DNA: TGCGCCAGCAGCCAAGACCTTGGGAGGAACACTGAAGCTTTCTTT. This sequence encodes CASSQDLGRNTEAFF.

The V and J genes are TRBV5-6 and TRBJ2-5, with D possibly being TRBD2 (6 bases). Trimming removed 5 bases at V and 6 bases at J, with 20 bases between. The germline V gene has CDR1 SGHDT and CDR2 YYEEEE. The length of the CDR3 is 15 residues. CDR3 amino acids: CASSNYPPGGKTQYF. Here the CDR3 DNA reads TGTGCCAGCAGTAATTACCCCCCCGGGGGAAAGACCCAGTACTTC.

The chain carries TRBV6-6 and TRBJ2-2; a possible D gene is TRBD2 (6 bases). The CDR3 loop spans 19 amino acids. The germline V and J ends were trimmed by 6 bases and 5 bases, with 28 bases remaining between them. Per germline, CDR1 MNHNY and CDR2 SVGAGI (reference sequence). CDR3 residues: CASSRKSSGSGVGTGELFF. The CDR3 nucleotides are TGTGCCAGCAGCCGAAAAAGTTCTGGGTCGGGAGTTGGGACCGGGGAGCTGTTTTTT.

The chain combines TRBV12-3 or TRBV12-4 with TRBJ2-3; D gene unclear. V was clipped by 3 bases and J by 4 bases, with 5 bases between them. The CDR3 sequence is 12 residues long. The chain's CDR3 is CASSFFSDTQYF. DNA for the CDR3: TGTGCCAGCAGTTTTTTCTCAGATACGCAGTATTTT.

The gene calls are TRBV19 and TRBJ1-3; 9 bases map to TRBD1. The CDR3 has 15 residues. From germline, CDR1 is LNHDA and CDR2 SQIVND (reference sequence). Trimming removed 5 bases from V and 5 bases from J; junction bases left unmatched: 7. The CDR3 loop is CASSPQQGARNTIYF. For the CDR3, the DNA is TGTGCCAGTAGTCCCCAACAGGGGGCAAGAAACACCATATATTTT.

The chain recombines TRBV2 with TRBJ2-2, with 8 bases fitting TRBD2. Looked up from germline, CDR1 is SNHLY and CDR2 is FYNNEI. This CDR3 region has 16 residues. J gave up 3 bases and V 6 bases, and 9 bases lay outside the gene matches. CDR3 coding DNA: TGTGCCAGCAGGACGCCCGCGGGGGGCTACACCGGGGAGCTGTTTTTT. This gives the protein CASRTPAGGYTGELFF.

The chain recombines TRBV7-8 with TRBJ2-1; tentatively, D is TRBD1 (5 bases). The germline gives CDR1 SGHVS, CDR2 FQNEAQ. The CDR3 length is 17 residues. Trimming removed 5 bases from V and 8 bases from J, with 25 bases in between. In DNA, the CDR3 is TGTGCCAGCAGCCCGATTAGGGGAAACCATAACCCCCATGAGCAGTTCTTC. It is translated as CASSPIRGNHNPHEQFF.

To note about this clone: Compared with germline, one end of the junction differs, possibly owing to a read error. The chain is built from TRBV7-7 and TRBJ2-5; D is possibly TRBD1 (6 bases). This CDR3 spans 14 amino acids. Germline CDR1 is SSHAT and CDR2 is FNYEAQ (reference sequence). CDR3 loop: CASSPVHRDETQYF. In DNA, the CDR3 is TGTGCTAGCAGCCCCGTCCACAGGGATGAGACCCAGTACTTC.

The gene calls are TRBV2 and TRBJ2-2; a possible D gene is TRBD1 (7 bases). Germline V lookup: CDR1 SNHLY, CDR2 FYNNEI. V lost 6 bases and J 6 bases, leaving 11 bases between the germline ends. There are 13 residues in the CDR3. CDR3 in DNA: TGTGCCAGCAGACCCAGGGGGGCCGGGGAGCTGTTTTTT. As protein: CASRPRGAGELFF.

The V call is TRBV19, the J call TRBJ2-7; 8 bases align to TRBD2. The V and J ends lost 0 bases and 7 bases, in that order; junction bases with no gene match: 5. The CDR3 is 14 residues long. The V gene's germline CDR1 is LNHDA and CDR2 SQIVND (reference sequence). In DNA, the CDR3 is TGTGCCAGTAGTATAGACGGGAGGGCACAGGAGCAGTACTTC. It specifies CASSIDGRAQEQYF.

The chain employs TRBV11-2 and TRBJ2-1; TRBD2 agrees at 11 bases. The CDR3 length is 17 residues. The germline V gene encodes CDR1 SGHAT and CDR2 FQNNGV. The V segment lost 3 bases and the J segment 7 bases; nucleotides outside the gene matches: 11. The CDR3 DNA reads TGTGCCAGCAGCTTGGCTAGCGGGAGGCTGATTGGGAATGAGCAGTTCTTC. This gives the protein CASSLASGRLIGNEQFF.

This chain joins TRBV18 and TRBJ2-2, with D perhaps TRBD1 (6 bases). V was trimmed by 4 bases and J by 6 bases, leaving 9 bases between them. Germline values: CDR1 KGHSH, CDR2 LQKENI. The CDR3 loop spans 13 amino acids. Here the CDR3 reads CASSQQGAGELFF. The CDR3 DNA follows: TGTGCCAGCTCACAACAGGGTGCCGGGGAGCTGTTTTTT.

V gene TRBV29-1 combines with J gene TRBJ1-3; TRBD1 matches at 7 bases. The CDR3 is made up of 15 amino acids. Unmatched junction bases numbered 9, after V lost 7 bases and J lost 0 bases. The germline V gene encodes CDR1 SQVTM and CDR2 ANQGSEA. This chain's CDR3 is CSALQGQYSGNTIYF. The DNA of the CDR3 is TGCAGCGCCTTACAGGGGCAATACTCTGGAAACACCATATATTTT.

This chain joins TRBV11-2 and TRBJ2-7; no clear D. Looked up from germline, CDR1 is SGHAT and CDR2 is FQNNGV. Between the trimmed V and J ends, which lost 1 base and 6 bases, there was a span of 7 bases. This CDR3 region has 12 residues. The CDR3: CASSLVGSEQYF. CDR3 in DNA: TGTGCCAGCAGCTTAGTTGGCAGCGAGCAGTACTTC.

The J gene is TRBJ1-5, the V gene TRBV6-5, with D possibly TRBD1 on 6 matching bases. Trimming pared 5 bases from V and 0 bases from J, leaving 8 bases between. The CDR3 covers 14 residues. Germline CDR1 MNHEY, CDR2 SVGAGI. The CDR3 nucleotides read TGTGCCAGCAGTCGGACAGATAGCAATCAGCCCCAGCATTTT. It specifies CASSRTDSNQPQHF.

The rearrangement joins TRBV25-1 to TRBJ1-2; TRBD1 aligns across 11 bases. Germline trimming cut 6 bases from V and 1 base from J; bases unmatched to any gene: 7. This CDR3 has 16 residues. Germline assignment: CDR1 MGHDK and CDR2 SYGVNS. DNA of the CDR3: TGTGCCAGCAGGGGAGGACAGGGGGCTTATAACTATGGCTACACCTTC. It yields the protein CASRGGQGAYNYGYTF.

This rearrangement joins TRBV6-6 to TRBJ1-2; perhaps TRBD1 as D (5 bases). Trimming pared 8 bases from V and 0 bases from J, leaving 13 bases between. The V gene's germline CDR1 is MNHNY and CDR2 SVGAGI (reference sequence). This CDR3 contains 14 residues. The CDR3 protein is CASLAAGTNYGYTF. The CDR3 DNA follows: TGTGCCAGCCTCGCGGCAGGGACTAACTATGGCTACACCTTC.

The chain employs TRBV4-3 and TRBJ2-3; 9 nucleotides align to TRBD2. The CDR3 is 19 amino acids. Germline assignment: CDR1 LGHNA and CDR2 YSLEER. V lost 3 bases and J lost 3; bases outside the gene matches: 16. Written as DNA, the CDR3 is TGCGCCAGCAGCCAGAATGCCGGGCGGGCTAGCGGGGATACAGATACGCAGTATTTT. Translated, it gives CASSQNAGRASGDTDTQYF.

V gene TRBV19 combines with J gene TRBJ1-5; D perhaps matches TRBD1 (5 bases). The CDR3 loop spans 15 amino acids. V lost 0 bases and J lost 6, with 12 bases in between. Looked up from germline, CDR1 is LNHDA and CDR2 is SQIVND (reference sequence). The CDR3 DNA sequence: TGTGCCAGTAGTATAGATCATCAGGGCAGTCAGCCCCAGCATTTT. Protein sequence: CASSIDHQGSQPQHF.

The chain employs TRBV7-9 and TRBJ1-6; a possible D gene is TRBD1 (6 bases). Deletions cut 1 base from V and 7 bases from J, with 8 bases between. The CDR3 spans 14 residues. Germline CDR1 reads SEHNR; CDR2 reads FQNEAQ (reference sequence). CDR3 sequence: CASSLVQGNSPLHF. CDR3 DNA sequence: TGTGCCAGCAGCTTAGTACAGGGAAATTCACCCCTCCACTTT. The full variable domain, completed using reference TRBV7-9 and TRBJ1-6, is DTGVSQNPRHKITKRGQNVTFRCDPISEHNRLYWYRQTLGQGPEFLTYFQNEAQLEKSRLLSDRFSAERPKGSFSTLEIQRTEQGDSAMYLCASSLVQGNSPLHFGNGTRLTVT.